This entry features one TCR beta chain sequence. Its antigen is still unknown. V dropped 1 base and J dropped 10 bases, with 10 bases sitting between them. The CDR3 runs to 12 residues. The V gene's germline CDR1 is SEHNR and CDR2 FQNEAQ (reference sequence). TCRdb re-derived calls from the RT-PCR reads in MiXCR, one entry per CDR3 protein. The top ten hold 11% of the sample, which has roughly 700,000 distinct CDR3 sequences, 15% to 19% seen once. The sample originates from a study of response to subunit inactivated influenza vaccine. Study-wide results and limits: Each seasonal influenza vaccination recruits few new T cells, the authors suggested.

The source material was PBMCs from blood, sampled 11 to 12 days after vaccination. This chain joins TRBV7-9 and TRBJ1-1; TRBD1 is a possible D gene (5 bases). The TCR sequence derives from a man in his forties or fifties who received an inactivated influenza vaccine. The CDR3 region has the DNA TGTGCCAGCAGCTTAGATAGGGGAAGAGCTTTCTTT. Translating it yields CASSLDRGRAFF.